The source of this T cell receptor beta chain is a study of blood T cell repertoires in COVID-19. The wider study: The origin of the acute and convalescent COVID-19 samples was the United States, Italy and Spain. PBMCs, B-cell-depleted T cells, or T cells provided the cDNA or gDNA that made up the material.

Individuals aged about 18 to 89 years were recruited from about two dozen US areas. Self-reported history from a screening survey and questionnaire set each donor's cohort. Trimming pared 8 bases from V and 4 bases from J, leaving 9 bases between. CDR1 SQVTM and CDR2 ANQGSEA come from the germline V gene. This CDR3 spans 11 amino acids. TCRdb keeps only in-frame clones here, not all; method: immunoSEQ multiplex PCR. The data contain 380,000 or so clones, roughly 88% of them seen just once; the ten biggest clones take up around 0.95%. This clonotype was sampled from a woman aged 25 to 45 with acute COVID-19. The chain combines TRBV29-1 with TRBJ2-1; no reliable D call. Sequencing was carried out using PBMCs or T cells enriched from blood (not recorded which). The CDR3 protein is CSITPYNEQFF. The CDR3 nucleotides are TGCAGCATCACACCGTACAATGAGCAGTTCTTC.